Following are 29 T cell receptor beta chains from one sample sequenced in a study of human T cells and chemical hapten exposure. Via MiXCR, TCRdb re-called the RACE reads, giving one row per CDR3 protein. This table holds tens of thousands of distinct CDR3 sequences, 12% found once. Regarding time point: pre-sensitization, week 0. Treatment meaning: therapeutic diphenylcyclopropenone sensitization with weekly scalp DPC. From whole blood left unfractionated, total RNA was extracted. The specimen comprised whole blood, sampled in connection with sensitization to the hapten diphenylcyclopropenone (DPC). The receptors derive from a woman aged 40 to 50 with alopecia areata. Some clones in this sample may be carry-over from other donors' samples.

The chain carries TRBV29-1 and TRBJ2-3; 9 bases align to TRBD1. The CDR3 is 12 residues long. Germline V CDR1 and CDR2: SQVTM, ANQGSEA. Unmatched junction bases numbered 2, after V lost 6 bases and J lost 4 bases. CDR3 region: CSVRQGADTQYF. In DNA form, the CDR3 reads TGCAGCGTGAGACAGGGGGCAGATACGCAGTATTTT.

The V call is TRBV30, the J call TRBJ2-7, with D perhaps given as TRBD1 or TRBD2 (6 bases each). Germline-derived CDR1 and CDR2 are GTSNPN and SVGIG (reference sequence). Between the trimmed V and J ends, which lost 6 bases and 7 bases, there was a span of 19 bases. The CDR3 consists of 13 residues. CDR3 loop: CACPLSGAREQYF. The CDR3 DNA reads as TGTGCCTGCCCTCTATCGGGGGCGAGGGAGCAGTACTTC.

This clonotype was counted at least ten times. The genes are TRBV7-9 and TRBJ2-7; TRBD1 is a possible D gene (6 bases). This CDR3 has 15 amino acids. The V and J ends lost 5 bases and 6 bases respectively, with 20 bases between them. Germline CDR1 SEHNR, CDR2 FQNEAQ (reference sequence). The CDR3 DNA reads TGTGCCAGCAGCCCCCTCCGGACAGATGAGGGCGAGCAGTACTTC. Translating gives CASSPLRTDEGEQYF.

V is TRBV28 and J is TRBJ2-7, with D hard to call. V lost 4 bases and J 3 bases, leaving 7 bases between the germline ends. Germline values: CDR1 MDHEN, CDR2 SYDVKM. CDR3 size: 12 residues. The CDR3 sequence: CASSSEGYEQYF. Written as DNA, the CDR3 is TGTGCCAGCAGTTCGGAAGGCTACGAGCAGTACTTC.

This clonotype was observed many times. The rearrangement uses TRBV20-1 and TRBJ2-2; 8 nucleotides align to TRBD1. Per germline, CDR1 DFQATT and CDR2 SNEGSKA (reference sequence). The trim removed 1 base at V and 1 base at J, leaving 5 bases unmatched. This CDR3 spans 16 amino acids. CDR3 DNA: TGCAGTGCTAGAGGAGCCGGGACAGGGAACACCGGGGAGCTGTTTTTT. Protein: CSARGAGTGNTGELFF.

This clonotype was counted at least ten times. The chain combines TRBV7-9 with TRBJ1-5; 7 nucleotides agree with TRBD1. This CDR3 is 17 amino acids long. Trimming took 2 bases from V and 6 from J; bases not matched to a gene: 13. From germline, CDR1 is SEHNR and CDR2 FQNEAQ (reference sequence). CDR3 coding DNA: TGTGCCAGCAGCTTATTCATTTCCGGGACAGTCTCTCAGCCCCAGCATTTT. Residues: CASSLFISGTVSQPQHF.

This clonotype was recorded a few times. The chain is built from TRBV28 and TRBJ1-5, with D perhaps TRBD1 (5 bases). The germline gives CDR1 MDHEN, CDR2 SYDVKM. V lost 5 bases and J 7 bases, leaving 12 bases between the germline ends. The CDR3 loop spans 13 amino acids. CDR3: CASSQWTRQPQHF. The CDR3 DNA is TGTGCCAGCAGTCAATGGACACGGCAGCCCCAGCATTTT.

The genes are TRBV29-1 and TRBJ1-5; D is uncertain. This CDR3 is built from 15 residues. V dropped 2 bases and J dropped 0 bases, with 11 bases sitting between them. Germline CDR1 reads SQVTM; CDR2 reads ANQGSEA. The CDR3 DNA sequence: TGCAGCGTTGAACTCCTCGGGGATAGCAATCAGCCCCAGCATTTT. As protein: CSVELLGDSNQPQHF.

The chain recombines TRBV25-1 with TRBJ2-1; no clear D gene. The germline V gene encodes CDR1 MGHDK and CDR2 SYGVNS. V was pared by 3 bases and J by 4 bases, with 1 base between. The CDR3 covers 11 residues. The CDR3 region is CASSEYNEQFF. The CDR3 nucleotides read TGTGCCAGCAGTGAGTACAATGAGCAGTTCTTC.

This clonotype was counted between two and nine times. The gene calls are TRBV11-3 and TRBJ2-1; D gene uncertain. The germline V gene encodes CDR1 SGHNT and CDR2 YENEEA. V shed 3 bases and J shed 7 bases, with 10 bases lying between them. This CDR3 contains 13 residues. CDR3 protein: CASSLPGRNEQFF. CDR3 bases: TGTGCCAGCAGCTTGCCAGGTAGGAATGAGCAGTTCTTC.

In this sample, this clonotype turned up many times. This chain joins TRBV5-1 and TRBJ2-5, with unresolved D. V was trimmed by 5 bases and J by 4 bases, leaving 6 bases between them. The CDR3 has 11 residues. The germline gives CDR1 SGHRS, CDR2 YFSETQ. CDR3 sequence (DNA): TGCGCCAGCAGGGGTCGAGAGACCCAGTACTTC. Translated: CASRGRETQYF.

The CDR3 here is CSVEAPSYEQYF. CDR3 sequence (DNA): TGCAGCGTTGAAGCCCCCTCATACGAGCAGTACTTC. The chain recombines TRBV29-1 with TRBJ2-7; D call uncertain. V lost 1 base and J 4 bases, leaving 8 bases between the germline ends. In germline, CDR1 is SQVTM, CDR2 ANQGSEA. CDR3 length: 12 residues.

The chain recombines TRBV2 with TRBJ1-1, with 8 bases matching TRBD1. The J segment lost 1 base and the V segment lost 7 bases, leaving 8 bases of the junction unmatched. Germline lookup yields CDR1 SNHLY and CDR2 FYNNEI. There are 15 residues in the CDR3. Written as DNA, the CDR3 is TGTGCCAGCAACCAGGGGGCAAGTCGGAACACTGAAGCTTTCTTT. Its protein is CASNQGASRNTEAFF.

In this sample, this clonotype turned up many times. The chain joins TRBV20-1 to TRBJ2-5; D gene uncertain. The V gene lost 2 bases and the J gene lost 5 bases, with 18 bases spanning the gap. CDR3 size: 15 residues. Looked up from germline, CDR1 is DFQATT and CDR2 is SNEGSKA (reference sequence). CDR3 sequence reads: CSARFGIPTGETQYF. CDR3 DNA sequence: TGCAGTGCTAGATTTGGTATCCCTACCGGGGAGACCCAGTACTTC.

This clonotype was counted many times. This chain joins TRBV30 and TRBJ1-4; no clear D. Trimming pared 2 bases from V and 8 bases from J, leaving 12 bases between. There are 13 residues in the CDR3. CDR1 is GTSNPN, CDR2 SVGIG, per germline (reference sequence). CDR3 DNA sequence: TGTGCCTGGAGTTTGAGGGCTTGGGAAAAACTGTTTTTT. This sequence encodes CAWSLRAWEKLFF.

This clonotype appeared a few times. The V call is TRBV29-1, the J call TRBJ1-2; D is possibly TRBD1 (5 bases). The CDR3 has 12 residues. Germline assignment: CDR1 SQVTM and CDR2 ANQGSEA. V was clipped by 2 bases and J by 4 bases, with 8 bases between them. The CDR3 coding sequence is TGCAGCGTTGAACAGGGAGGCTATGGCTACACCTTC. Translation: CSVEQGGYGYTF. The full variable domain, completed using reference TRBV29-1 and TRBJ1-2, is SAVISQKPSRDICQRGTSLTIQCQVDSQVTMMFWYRQQPGQSLTLIATANQGSEATYESGFVIDKFPISRPNLTFSTLTVSNMSPEDSSIYLCSVEQGGYGYTFGSGTRLTVV.

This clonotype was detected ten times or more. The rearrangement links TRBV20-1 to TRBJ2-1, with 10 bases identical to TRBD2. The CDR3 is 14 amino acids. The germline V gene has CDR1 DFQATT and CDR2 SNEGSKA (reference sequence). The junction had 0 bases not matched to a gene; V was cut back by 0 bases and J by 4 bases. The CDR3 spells CSARELAGYNEQFF. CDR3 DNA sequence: TGCAGTGCTAGAGAACTAGCGGGATACAATGAGCAGTTCTTC.

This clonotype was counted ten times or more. The CDR3 sequence is CASSPGPRSAGANVLTF. The CDR3 DNA reads as TGTGCCAGCTCACCTGGACCGCGCTCTGCTGGGGCCAACGTCCTGACTTTC. The chain uses TRBV18 and TRBJ2-6; the D is unclear. CDR1 is KGHSH, CDR2 LQKENI, per germline. Trimming took 3 bases from V and 2 from J, leaving 14 bases between them. This CDR3 region has 17 residues.

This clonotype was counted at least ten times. The CDR3 is CASSDRRTPNEQFF. Here the CDR3 DNA reads TGTGCCAGCAGTGATAGGAGGACTCCGAATGAGCAGTTCTTC. The V call is TRBV2, the J call TRBJ2-1, with TRBD2 as a possible D gene (5 bases). The germline V gene has CDR1 SNHLY and CDR2 FYNNEI. V was cut by 3 bases and J by 7 bases, with 13 bases left in between. CDR3 length equals 14 residues.

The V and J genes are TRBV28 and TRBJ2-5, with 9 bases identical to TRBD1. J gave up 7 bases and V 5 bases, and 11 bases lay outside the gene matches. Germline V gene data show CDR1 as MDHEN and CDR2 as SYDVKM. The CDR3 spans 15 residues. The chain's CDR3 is CASSLPGTGQATQYF. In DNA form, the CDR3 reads TGTGCCAGCAGTCTTCCCGGGACAGGGCAGGCGACCCAGTACTTC.

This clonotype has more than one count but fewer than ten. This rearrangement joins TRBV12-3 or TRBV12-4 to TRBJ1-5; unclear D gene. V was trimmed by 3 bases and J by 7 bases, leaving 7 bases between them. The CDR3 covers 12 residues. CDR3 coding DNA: TGTGCCAGCAGTTTGACCACCCAGCCCCAGCATTTT. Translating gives CASSLTTQPQHF.

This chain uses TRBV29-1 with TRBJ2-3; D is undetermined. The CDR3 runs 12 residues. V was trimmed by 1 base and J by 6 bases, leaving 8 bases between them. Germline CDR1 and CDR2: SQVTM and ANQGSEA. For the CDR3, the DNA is TGCAGCGTTGAAGGTGGTAAGGATACGCAGTATTTT. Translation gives CSVEGGKDTQYF.

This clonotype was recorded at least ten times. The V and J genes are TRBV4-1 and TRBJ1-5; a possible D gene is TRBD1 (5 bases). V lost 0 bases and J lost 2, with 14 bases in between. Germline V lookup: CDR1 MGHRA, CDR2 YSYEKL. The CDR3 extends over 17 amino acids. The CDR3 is CASSQDGMGGRNQPQHF. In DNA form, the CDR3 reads TGCGCCAGCAGCCAAGATGGGATGGGGGGACGCAATCAGCCCCAGCATTTT.

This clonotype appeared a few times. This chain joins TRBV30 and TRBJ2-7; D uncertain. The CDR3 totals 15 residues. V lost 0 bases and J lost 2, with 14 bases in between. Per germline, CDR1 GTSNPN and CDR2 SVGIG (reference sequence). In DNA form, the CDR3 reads TGTGCCTGGAGTGTTTCAGTCTCTCAACCCTACGAGCAGTACTTC. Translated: CAWSVSVSQPYEQYF.

The CDR3 sequence is CASSQDRGYEQYF. Written as DNA, the CDR3 is TGCGCCAGCAGCCAAGATCGGGGCTACGAGCAGTACTTC. The chain combines TRBV4-3 with TRBJ2-7; maybe TRBD2 (5 bases). CDR1 is LGHNA, CDR2 YSLEER, per germline. The CDR3 loop spans 13 amino acids. The V gene lost 0 bases and the J gene lost 3 bases, with 6 bases spanning the gap.

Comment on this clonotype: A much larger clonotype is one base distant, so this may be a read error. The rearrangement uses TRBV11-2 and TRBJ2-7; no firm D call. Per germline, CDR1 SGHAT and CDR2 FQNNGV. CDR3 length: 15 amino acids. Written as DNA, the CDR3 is TGTGGCAGCAGCTTAGACCCGACAAGGTCCTACGAGCAGTACTTC. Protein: CGSSLDPTRSYEQYF.

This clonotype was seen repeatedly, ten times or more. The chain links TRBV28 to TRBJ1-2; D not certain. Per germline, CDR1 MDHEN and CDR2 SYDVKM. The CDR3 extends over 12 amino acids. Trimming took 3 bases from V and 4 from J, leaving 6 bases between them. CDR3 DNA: TGTGCCAGCAGTTTCCGGACCTATGGCTACACCTTC. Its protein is CASSFRTYGYTF.

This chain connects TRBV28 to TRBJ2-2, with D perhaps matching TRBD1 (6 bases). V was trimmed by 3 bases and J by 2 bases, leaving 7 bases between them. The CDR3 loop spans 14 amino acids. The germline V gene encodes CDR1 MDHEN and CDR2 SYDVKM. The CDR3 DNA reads TGTGCCAGCAGTTTCAGGGGAAACACCGGGGAGCTGTTTTTT. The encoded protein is CASSFRGNTGELFF.

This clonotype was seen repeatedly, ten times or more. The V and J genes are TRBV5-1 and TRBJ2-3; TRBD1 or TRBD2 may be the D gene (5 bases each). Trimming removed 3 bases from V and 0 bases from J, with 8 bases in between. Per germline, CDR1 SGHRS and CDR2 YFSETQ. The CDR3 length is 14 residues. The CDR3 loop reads CASSYGDSTDTQYF. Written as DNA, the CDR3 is TGCGCCAGCAGCTACGGGGACAGCACAGATACGCAGTATTTT.